This TCR beta chain was observed in a study of kidney transplant recipient with SARS-CoV-2 infection. Germline V lookup: CDR1 KGHSH, CDR2 LQKENI. The CDR3 has 15 amino acids. The trim removed 6 bases at V and 0 bases at J, leaving 4 bases unmatched. This clonotype was picked up many times. TCRdb itself ran the reads through MiXCR, one entry per CDR3 protein. This sample yields 200,000 to 300,000 distinct CDR3 sequences, of which less than 35% are seen a single time; less than 8.5% belongs to the top ten. The chain carries TRBV18 and TRBJ2-1; TRBD2 aligns across 8 bases. The sequences come from a blood sample, collected at baseline and on roughly day 110 from a kidney transplant recipient. The TCR originated in a young adult male patient who had COVID-19 and was a kidney transplant recipient. Part of the T cells may come from the graft donor. DNA of the CDR3: TGTGCCAGCTCCGGAGGACTAGCCTCCTACAATGAGCAGTTCTTC. It translates to CASSGGLASYNEQFF.